These 10 T cell receptor beta chains were sequenced from one sample in a study of T-cell reconstitution after alpha-beta-depleted transplantation in children. Unique molecular identifiers were built into the TCRbeta library. TCRdb analysed the PCR reads with MiXCR anew, one entry per CDR3 protein. Among around 600,000 distinct CDR3 sequences listed, more than 20% were seen once. Source: PBMCs, mostly from graft donor cells, taken 360 days after TCRalphabeta/CD19-depleted stem cell transplant. The receptor set was obtained from a boy in the first two years of life who had a stem cell transplant for acute myeloid leukemia, so the T cells may come from the graft donor.

The chain uses TRBV4-3 and TRBJ1-4; no firm D call. Germline V gene lookup returns CDR1 LGHNA and CDR2 YSLEER. V shed 0 bases and J shed 3 bases, with 8 bases lying between them. The CDR3 totals 15 residues. In DNA, the CDR3 is TGCGCCAGCAGCCAAGATGAGGCTCCTAATGAAAAACTGTTTTTT. Its translation: CASSQDEAPNEKLFF.

This clonotype was counted many times. This chain joins TRBV29-1 and TRBJ2-3, with 10 nucleotides matching TRBD2. Trimming at V came to 3 bases and at J to 2 bases, leaving 5 bases not matched to a gene. The CDR3 sequence is 15 residues long. From germline, CDR1 is SQVTM and CDR2 ANQGSEA. The CDR3 protein is CSVELSGGATDTQYF. CDR3 coding DNA: TGCAGCGTTGAGCTAAGCGGGGGGGCCACAGATACGCAGTATTTT.

The gene calls are TRBV12-3 or TRBV12-4 and TRBJ1-2; D may be TRBD1 (6 bases). V was pared by 9 bases and J by 2 bases, with 13 bases between. CDR3 length: 13 amino acids. The chain's CDR3 is CASSRGLNYGYTF. The CDR3 nucleotides read TGTGCCAGTAGCAGGGGACTCAACTATGGCTACACCTTC.

The chain joins TRBV5-1 to TRBJ2-1, with no clear D. The CDR3 loop spans 14 amino acids. V was shortened by 1 base and J by 6 bases, with 11 bases between the two germline ends. Germline loops: CDR1 SGHRS, CDR2 YFSETQ. The CDR3 loop reads CASSLKALPNEQFF. In DNA form, the CDR3 reads TGCGCCAGCAGCTTGAAGGCCTTACCCAATGAGCAGTTCTTC.

The V gene is TRBV6-4, the J gene TRBJ2-1; D possibly uses TRBD1 or TRBD2 (5 bases each). The CDR3 runs to 16 residues. Trimming removed 0 bases from V and 6 bases from J, with 15 bases in between. In germline, CDR1 is MRHNA, CDR2 SNTAGT. The CDR3 DNA reads TGTGCCAGCAGTGACTCGGCGGCAGGGAGAACCAATGAGCAGTTCTTC. It encodes CASSDSAAGRTNEQFF.

This clonotype was seen a few times. The chain recombines TRBV9 with TRBJ2-1; D gene ambiguous. From germline, CDR1 is SGDLS and CDR2 YYNGEE. Trimming left V 1 base short and J 6 bases short, with 14 bases between. This CDR3 comprises 15 residues. CDR3 in DNA: TGTGCCAGCAGCGTAACCCCAGCTTTTGGCAATGAGCAGTTCTTC. Its translation is CASSVTPAFGNEQFF.

The CDR3 reads CATGEGMETQYF. The CDR3 DNA reads as TGTGCCACCGGGGAGGGGATGGAGACCCAGTACTTC. This sequence joins TRBV24-1 and TRBJ2-5; TRBD2 agrees at 7 bases. Germline CDR1 reads KGHDR; CDR2 reads SFDVKD. The V segment lost 9 bases and the J segment 5 bases; nucleotides outside the gene matches: 5. The CDR3 consists of 12 residues.

This clonotype has just a few counts. CDR3 amino acids: CSARDPGTPPYEQYV. For the CDR3, the DNA is TGCAGTGCTAGGGACCCCGGGACACCTCCCTACGAGCAGTACGTC. The chain is built from TRBV20-1 and TRBJ2-7, with D tentatively TRBD1 (6 bases). Germline lookup yields CDR1 DFQATT and CDR2 SNEGSKA (reference sequence). Trimming pared 3 bases from V and 2 bases from J, leaving 17 bases between. The CDR3 length is 15 residues.

Ten or more counts support this clonotype. The rearrangement uses TRBV27 and TRBJ2-2; TRBD2 agrees at 7 bases. Germline lookup yields CDR1 MNHEY and CDR2 SMNVEV (reference sequence). J lost 4 bases, V lost 5 bases, and 7 bases had no gene match. The length of the CDR3 is 15 residues. CDR3 residues: CASSTQRGSTGELFF. For the CDR3, the DNA is TGTGCCAGCAGTACTCAGCGGGGCTCCACCGGGGAGCTGTTTTTT.

This clonotype was counted many times. The V call is TRBV20-1, the J call TRBJ1-3, with TRBD1 matching over 9 bases. The CDR3 is 16 residues long. With V trimmed by 0 bases and J by 1 base, 4 bases remained unmatched. The germline V gene encodes CDR1 DFQATT and CDR2 SNEGSKA (reference sequence). Here the CDR3 reads CSAREEGTGSGNTIYF. The CDR3 nucleotides are TGCAGTGCTAGAGAAGAAGGGACAGGGTCTGGAAACACCATATATTTT.